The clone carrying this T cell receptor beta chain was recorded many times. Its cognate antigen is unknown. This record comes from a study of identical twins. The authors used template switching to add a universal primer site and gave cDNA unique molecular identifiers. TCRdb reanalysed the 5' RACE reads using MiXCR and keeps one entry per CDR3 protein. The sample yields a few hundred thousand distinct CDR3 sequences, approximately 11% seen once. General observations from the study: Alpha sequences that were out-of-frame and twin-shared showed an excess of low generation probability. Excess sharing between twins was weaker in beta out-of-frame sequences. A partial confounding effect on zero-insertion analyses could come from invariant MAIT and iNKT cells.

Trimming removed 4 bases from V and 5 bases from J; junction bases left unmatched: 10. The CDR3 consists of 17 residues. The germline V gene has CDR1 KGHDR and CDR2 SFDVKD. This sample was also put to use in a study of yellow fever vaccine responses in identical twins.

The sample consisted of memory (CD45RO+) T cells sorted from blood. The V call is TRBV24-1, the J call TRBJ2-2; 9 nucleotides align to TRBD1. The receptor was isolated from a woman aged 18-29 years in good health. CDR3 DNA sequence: TGTGCCACCAGTGACCCTCCGGGACAGGGAACGACCGGGGAGCTGTTTTTT. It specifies CATSDPPGQGTTGELFF.